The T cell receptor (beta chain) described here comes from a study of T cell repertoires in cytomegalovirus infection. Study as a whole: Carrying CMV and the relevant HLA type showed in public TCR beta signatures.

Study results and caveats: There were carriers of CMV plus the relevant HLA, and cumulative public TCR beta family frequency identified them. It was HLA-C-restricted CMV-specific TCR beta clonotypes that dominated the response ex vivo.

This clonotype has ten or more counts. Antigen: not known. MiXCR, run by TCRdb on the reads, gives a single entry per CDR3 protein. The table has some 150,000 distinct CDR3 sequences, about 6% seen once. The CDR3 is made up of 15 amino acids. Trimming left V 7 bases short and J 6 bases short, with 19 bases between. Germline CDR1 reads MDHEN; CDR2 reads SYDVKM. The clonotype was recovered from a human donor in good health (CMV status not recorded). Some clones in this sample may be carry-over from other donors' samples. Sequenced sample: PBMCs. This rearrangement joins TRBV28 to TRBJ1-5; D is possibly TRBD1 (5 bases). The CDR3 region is CASTEFLGGAQPQHF. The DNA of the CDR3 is TGTGCCAGCACGGAGTTCTTAGGAGGGGCTCAGCCCCAGCATTTT.